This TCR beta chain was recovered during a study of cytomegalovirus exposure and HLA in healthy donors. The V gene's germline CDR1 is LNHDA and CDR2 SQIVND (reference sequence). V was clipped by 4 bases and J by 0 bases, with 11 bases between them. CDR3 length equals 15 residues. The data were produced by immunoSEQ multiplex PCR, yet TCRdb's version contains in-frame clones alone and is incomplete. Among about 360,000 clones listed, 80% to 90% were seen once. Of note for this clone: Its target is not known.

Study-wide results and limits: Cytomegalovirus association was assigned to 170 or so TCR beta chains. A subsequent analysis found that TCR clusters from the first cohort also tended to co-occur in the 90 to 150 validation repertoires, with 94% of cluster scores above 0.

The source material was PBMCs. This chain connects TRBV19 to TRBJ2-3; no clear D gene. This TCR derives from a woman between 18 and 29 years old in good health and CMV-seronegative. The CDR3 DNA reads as TGTGCCAGTAGTAGCCGCCGTCAGAGCACAGATACGCAGTATTTT. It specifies CASSSRRQSTDTQYF.